The source of this T cell receptor beta chain is a study of shared clonotypes between healthy human individuals. Looking at the study overall: CD4 naive and CD4 memory each took three plates per donor, while CD8 naive took two and CD8 memory one.

CDR1 is SEHNR and CDR2 is FQNEAQ in the germline V gene (reference sequence). This CDR3 comprises 15 residues. Germline trimming cut 5 bases from V and 2 bases from J; bases unmatched to any gene: 4. Clones were sequenced by immunoSEQ multiplex PCR, and TCRdb holds only the in-frame ones, with some missing. The sample shows 2 million to 3 million clones, around 94% of them seen only once. This chain uses TRBV7-9 with TRBJ1-4; 8 nucleotides line up with TRBD1. The origin of this receptor is a man between 18 and 35 years old in good health. Sequenced: naive CD4+ T cells sorted from blood. The sample's subset: CD45RA+ positively selected. CDR3 in DNA: TGTGCCAGCAGCCTCAGGGGGCGTACTAATGAAAAACTGTTTTTT. This sequence encodes CASSLRGRTNEKLFF.